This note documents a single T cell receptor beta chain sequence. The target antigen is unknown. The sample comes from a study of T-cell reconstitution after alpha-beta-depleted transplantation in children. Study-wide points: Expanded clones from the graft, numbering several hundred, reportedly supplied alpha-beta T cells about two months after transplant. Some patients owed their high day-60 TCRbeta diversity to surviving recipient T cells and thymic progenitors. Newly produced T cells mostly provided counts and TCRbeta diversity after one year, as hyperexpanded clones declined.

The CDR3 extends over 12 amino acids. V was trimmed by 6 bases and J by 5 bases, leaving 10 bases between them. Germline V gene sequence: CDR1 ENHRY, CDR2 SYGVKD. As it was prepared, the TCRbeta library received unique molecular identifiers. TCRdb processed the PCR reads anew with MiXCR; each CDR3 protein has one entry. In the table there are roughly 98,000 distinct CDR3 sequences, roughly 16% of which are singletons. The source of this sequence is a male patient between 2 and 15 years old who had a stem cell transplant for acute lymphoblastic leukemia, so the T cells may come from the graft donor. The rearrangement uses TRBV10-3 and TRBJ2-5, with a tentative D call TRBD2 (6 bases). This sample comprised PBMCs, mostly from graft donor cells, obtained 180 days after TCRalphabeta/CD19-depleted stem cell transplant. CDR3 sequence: CAISRDLETQYF. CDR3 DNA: TGTGCCATCAGCCGGGACTTGGAGACCCAGTACTTC.